In its sample, the clone carrying this T cell receptor (beta chain) was seen a few times. The data derive from a study of T-cell memory formation after mild COVID-19. From the 5' RACE reads, TCRdb called clonotypes with MiXCR, one entry per CDR3 protein. The data contain roughly 560,000 distinct CDR3 sequences, roughly 22% of them singletons. The sequenced sample was PBMCs or a T cell subset sorted from them (not recorded which). The receptor was isolated from an adult woman who had mild COVID-19 (a few samples of this study predate the infection). Cell type and time point are not known.

CDR3 amino acids: CASSPTAGGTEAFF. The CDR3 DNA is TGCGCCAGCAGCCCGACAGCCGGGGGCACTGAAGCTTTCTTT. J is TRBJ1-1 and V is TRBV5-1; TRBD1 is a possible D gene (5 bases). The CDR3 loop spans 14 amino acids. Germline V gives CDR1 SGHRS, CDR2 YFSETQ. Trimming took 4 bases from V and 4 from J, leaving 14 bases between them.